Listed here are 26 T cell receptor beta chains from one sample, sequenced in a study of shared clonotypes between healthy human individuals. Repertoires were generated with immunoSEQ multiplex PCR, while TCRdb's copy carries only in-frame clones and drops some. Altogether under 550,000 clones are present, 96% being singletons, with the ten largest covering about 0.054%. Sequencing was performed on naive CD4+ T cells sorted from blood. Subset described: CD45RA+ positively selected. The receptors come from a woman aged 25 to 45 in good health.

This CDR3 is CASSEYRGGQPQHF. The CDR3 DNA reads as TGTGCCAGCAGTGAATATCGAGGGGGTCAGCCCCAGCATTTT. V is TRBV2 and J is TRBJ1-5; possible D gene TRBD1, 6 bases. CDR1 SNHLY and CDR2 FYNNEI come from the germline V gene. The CDR3 is 14 residues long. V was clipped by 2 bases and J by 6 bases, with 11 bases between them.

On this clone: The same CDR3 can be traced to other DNA sequences in this sample. The gene calls are TRBV19 and TRBJ2-3; the D gene is possibly TRBD2 (7 bases). The V end lost 5 bases, the J end lost 1 base, and 10 bases lay between the germline ends. CDR1 is LNHDA, CDR2 SQIVND, per germline (reference sequence). This CDR3 is 14 amino acids long. The CDR3 region has the DNA TGTGCCAGTAGTTCGGGGGGCGGCACAGATACGCAGTATTTT. As protein: CASSSGGGTDTQYF.

The gene calls are TRBV11-3 and TRBJ2-1; D gene uncertain. Per the germline V gene, CDR1 is SGHNT and CDR2 is YENEEA. Trimming stripped 5 bases from V and 4 bases from J, with 6 bases between. This CDR3 comprises 12 residues. The CDR3 loop is CASSKTYNEQFF. In DNA form, the CDR3 reads TGTGCCAGCAGCAAAACTTACAATGAGCAGTTCTTC.

The J gene is TRBJ2-7, the V gene TRBV5-1; D is uncertain. The V end lost 7 bases, the J end lost 3 bases, and 23 bases lay between the germline ends. The CDR3 is 16 residues long. Looked up from germline, CDR1 is SGHRS and CDR2 is YFSETQ. The CDR3 region has the DNA TGCGCCAGCGGCCGCTGGGCCTCCGATTCACTCTACGAGCAGTACTTC. As protein: CASGRWASDSLYEQYF.

The gene calls are TRBV9 and TRBJ1-2; D is unresolved. CDR3 length equals 14 residues. CDR1 SGDLS and CDR2 YYNGEE come from the germline V gene. The V end lost 6 bases, the J end lost 7 bases, and 19 bases lay between the germline ends. CDR3 in DNA: TGTGCCAGCACCCCTTCGGACTTCGGTCGTGGCTACACCTTC. This translates into CASTPSDFGRGYTF.

This chain links TRBV19 with TRBJ1-3; the D is unclear. CDR3 size: 12 residues. Looked up from germline, CDR1 is LNHDA and CDR2 is SQIVND (reference sequence). Trimming removed 5 bases from V and 4 bases from J, with 6 bases in between. In DNA form, the CDR3 reads TGTGCCAGTAGTCCACTAGGAAACACCATATATTTT. Translation gives CASSPLGNTIYF. Full variable domain (rest looked up from reference TRBV19 and TRBJ1-3): DGGITQSPKYLFRKEGQNVTLSCEQNLNHDAMYWYRQDPGQGLRLIYYSQIVNDFQKGDIAEGYSVSREKKESFPLTVTSAQKNPTAFYLCASSPLGNTIYFGEGSWLTVV.

The V call is TRBV7-8, the J call TRBJ2-1; D remains unclear. The CDR3 has 15 residues. The germline gives CDR1 SGHVS, CDR2 FQNEAQ. The V gene lost 2 bases and the J gene lost 4 bases, with 12 bases spanning the gap. The CDR3 DNA follows: TGTGCCAGCAGCTTACGCCTGAACCTATACAATGAGCAGTTCTTC. This translates into CASSLRLNLYNEQFF.

The rearrangement uses TRBV28 and TRBJ2-7; 7 bases line up with TRBD2. The J segment lost 3 bases and the V segment lost 3 bases, leaving 5 bases of the junction unmatched. Germline V lookup: CDR1 MDHEN, CDR2 SYDVKM. CDR3 length: 14 residues. The CDR3 bases are TGTGCCAGCAGTTTTCAGGGAGGGTTCTACGAGCAGTACTTC. Translation gives CASSFQGGFYEQYF.

The chain employs TRBV7-8 and TRBJ2-5, with TRBD2 matching 10 bases. The end of the DNA fits TRBJ2-7 better, so the J call may be wrong. Germline loops: CDR1 SGHVS, CDR2 FQNEAQ. The CDR3 runs to 14 residues. The CDR3 DNA reads TGTGCCAGCAGCGCGGGACTAGCGACCTACGAGCAGTACTTC. It is translated as CASSAGLATYEQYF.

The chain employs TRBV5-4 and TRBJ1-3; maybe TRBD1 (5 bases). Germline V gene lookup returns CDR1 SGHNT and CDR2 YYREEE (reference sequence). CDR3 length: 15 residues. V was clipped by 4 bases and J by 0 bases, with 11 bases between them. The CDR3 region is CASSRDSSSGNTIYF. Here the CDR3 DNA reads TGTGCCAGCAGCCGGGACTCAAGCTCTGGAAACACCATATATTTT.

The chain is built from TRBV2 and TRBJ1-5; weak D call: TRBD1 (6 bases). V gave up 1 base and J gave up 5 bases, with 12 bases separating them. This CDR3 region has 15 residues. Germline V gives CDR1 SNHLY, CDR2 FYNNEI. The CDR3 region is CASSEVGGLDQPQHF. CDR3 nucleotide sequence: TGTGCCAGCAGTGAAGTCGGGGGCCTCGATCAGCCCCAGCATTTT.

The V gene is TRBV19, the J gene TRBJ1-5; D is unclear. In germline, CDR1 is LNHDA, CDR2 SQIVND (reference sequence). The CDR3 totals 13 residues. Trimming shortened V by 0 bases and J by 4 bases, and 4 bases separated the two germline ends. CDR3 sequence: CASSIERNQPQHF. The CDR3 coding sequence is TGTGCCAGTAGTATAGAGAGGAATCAGCCCCAGCATTTT. The full variable domain, its missing parts supplied by reference TRBV19 and TRBJ1-5, is DGGITQSPKYLFRKEGQNVTLSCEQNLNHDAMYWYRQDPGQGLRLIYYSQIVNDFQKGDIAEGYSVSREKKESFPLTVTSAQKNPTAFYLCASSIERNQPQHFGDGTRLSIL.

The chain links TRBV4-1 to TRBJ1-2; no definite D call. The CDR3 spans 14 residues. Germline V CDR1 and CDR2: MGHRA, YSYEKL. Trimming removed 3 bases at V and 6 bases at J, with 14 bases between. CDR3 residues: CASSQPGKPDGYTF. In nucleotides, the CDR3 is TGCGCCAGCAGCCAGCCGGGCAAACCCGATGGCTACACCTTC.

This chain joins TRBV5-4 and TRBJ1-2; D might be TRBD1 (5 bases). V was trimmed by 3 bases and J by 8 bases, leaving 20 bases between them. The CDR3 covers 15 residues. CDR1 and CDR2 (germline): SGHNT, YYREEE (reference sequence). The CDR3 coding sequence is TGTGCCAGCAGCTCAAACTCCTATGGGGGAGTAGGCTACACCTTC. Residues: CASSSNSYGGVGYTF. Looking up the rest from reference TRBV5-4 and TRBJ1-2 gives the full variable domain: ETGVTQSPTHLIKTRGQQVTLRCSSQSGHNTVSWYQQALGQGPQFIFQYYREEENGRGNFPPRFSGLQFPNYSSELNVNALELDDSALYLCASSSNSYGGVGYTFGSGTRLTVV.

For the CDR3, the DNA is TGTGCCAGCAGAGGGACAGGATCTCACTATGGCTACACCTTC. Translated: CASRGTGSHYGYTF. The chain employs TRBV6-1 and TRBJ1-2; 8 bases match TRBD1. V shed 6 bases and J 3 bases; nucleotides not matched to a gene: 6. This CDR3 region has 14 residues. Germline V gene lookup returns CDR1 MNHNS and CDR2 SASEGT.

The V and J genes are TRBV6-1 and TRBJ1-5; 8 bases line up with TRBD1. Germline assignment: CDR1 MNHNS and CDR2 SASEGT. The CDR3 has 14 amino acids. Trimming cost V 5 bases and J 6 bases; bases outside gene matches: 6. The CDR3 DNA is TGTGCCAGCAGTCACTCAGGGGGCGGTCAGCCCCAGCATTTT. It translates to CASSHSGGGQPQHF.

V and J are TRBV28 and TRBJ1-3; tentatively, D is TRBD1 (5 bases). The CDR3 spans 13 residues. Germline values: CDR1 MDHEN, CDR2 SYDVKM. V was cut by 11 bases and J by 0 bases, with 11 bases left in between. Here the CDR3 reads CAGGRDSGNTIYF. The CDR3 DNA is TGTGCCGGCGGCAGGGACTCTGGAAACACCATATATTTT.

The chain combines TRBV7-8 with TRBJ2-1; D remains unclear. From germline, CDR1 is SGHVS and CDR2 FQNEAQ. Deletions cut 3 bases from V and 5 bases from J, with 2 bases between. This CDR3 has 11 amino acids. CDR3 sequence reads: CASSFNNEQFF. CDR3 sequence (DNA): TGTGCCAGCAGCTTCAACAATGAGCAGTTCTTC.

The V and J genes are TRBV15 and TRBJ1-5; 7 bases are shared with TRBD1. CDR1 LNHNV and CDR2 YYDKDF come from the germline V gene (reference sequence). Germline trimming cut 0 bases from V and 4 bases from J; bases unmatched to any gene: 6. The length of the CDR3 is 16 residues. CDR3 amino acids: CATSRDQDRTNQPQHF. Written as DNA, the CDR3 is TGTGCCACCAGCAGAGATCAGGACAGGACGAATCAGCCCCAGCATTTT.

The V call is TRBV7-9, the J call TRBJ2-1; D gene unclear. V was trimmed by 7 bases and J by 7 bases, leaving 20 bases between them. The V gene's germline CDR1 is SEHNR and CDR2 FQNEAQ (reference sequence). The CDR3 length is 15 residues. For the CDR3, the DNA is TGTGCCAGCACCCAACCCCACAAACGAAGGAATGAGCAGTTCTTC. This sequence encodes CASTQPHKRRNEQFF.

The chain carries TRBV5-1 and TRBJ1-2; D is undetermined. Trimming shortened V by 1 base and J by 4 bases, and 14 bases separated the two germline ends. Per germline, CDR1 SGHRS and CDR2 YFSETQ. The CDR3 is 15 residues long. CDR3 sequence (DNA): TGCGCCAGCAGCTTGAGTTCAGACAAAGCCTATGGCTACACCTTC. Translation gives CASSLSSDKAYGYTF.

CDR3 in amino acids: CASSRQGAFGYTF. CDR3 in DNA: TGTGCCAGCAGCCGCCAAGGGGCGTTTGGCTACACCTTC. The chain links TRBV11-2 to TRBJ1-2, with a weak D call TRBD1 (5 bases). Germline assignment: CDR1 SGHAT and CDR2 FQNNGV. V lost 5 bases and J 7 bases, leaving 14 bases between the germline ends. The CDR3 is 13 amino acids.

The chain couples TRBV7-9 to TRBJ1-2; D is unresolved. CDR1 is SEHNR, CDR2 FQNEAQ, per germline (reference sequence). With 5 bases removed from V and 8 bases from J, the gap between germline ends came to 12 bases. This CDR3 has 12 amino acids. In nucleotides, the CDR3 is TGTGCCAGCAGCGAAACCCGGCGAGGCTACACCTTC. Protein: CASSETRRGYTF.

The rearrangement links TRBV6-1 to TRBJ2-1; TRBD1 matches 8 bases. Germline CDR1 and CDR2: MNHNS and SASEGT. Trimming removed 6 bases from V and 7 bases from J; junction bases left unmatched: 8. This CDR3 has 14 residues. CDR3: CASRSGGKGNEQFF. In DNA, the CDR3 is TGTGCCAGCAGGTCAGGGGGCAAAGGGAATGAGCAGTTCTTC.

This rearrangement joins TRBV7-6 to TRBJ2-5; no clear D gene. Germline CDR1 and CDR2: SGHVS and FNYEAQ. V lost 5 bases, J lost 3 bases, and 25 bases lay in between. This CDR3 is 18 amino acids long. The CDR3 region has the DNA TGTGCCAGCAGCCTAAAGACACCCCCGAGGAGCTACAAAGAGACCCAGTACTTC. It is translated as CASSLKTPPRSYKETQYF.

The V and J genes are TRBV6-5 and TRBJ2-7; D unresolved. The germline gives CDR1 MNHEY, CDR2 SVGAGI. This CDR3 is built from 11 residues. V lost 6 bases and J 5 bases, leaving 8 bases between the germline ends. CDR3 DNA: TGTGCCAGCAGGGACGCCGACGAGCAGTACTTC. Amino acid sequence: CASRDADEQYF.